This entry features one T cell receptor (beta chain) sequence. The V gene's germline CDR1 is KGHSH and CDR2 LQKENI. The length of the CDR3 is 13 residues. V lost 6 bases and J 12 bases, leaving 17 bases between the germline ends. Time point described: pretreatment peripheral blood. The record originates from a study of PD-L1 blockade in urothelial cancer. Across the whole study: The patients had undergone anywhere from 0 to 3 prior chemotherapy regimens.

Clones were sequenced by immunoSEQ multiplex PCR, and TCRdb holds only the in-frame ones, with some missing. The sample has approximately 79,000 clones, just under 85% seen once. This chain links TRBV18 with TRBJ2-2, with D possibly being TRBD1 (5 bases). The source was PBMCs, collected around atezolizumab (anti-PD-L1) treatment. This receptor was taken from a man aged 40-49 years with urothelial cancer. The CDR3 loop reads CASSQTKGEQLFF. The DNA for the CDR3 is TGTGCCAGCTCCCAAACAAAAGGGGAACAGCTGTTTTTT.